This T cell receptor (beta chain) was sequenced for a study of beta chain features in type 1 diabetes. Isolated RNA was reverse transcribed in full, so expressed TCRB transcripts were sequenced. Repertoires were generated with immunoSEQ multiplex PCR, while TCRdb's copy carries only in-frame clones and drops some. The sample lists over 300,000 clones, 7.5% to 9% seen once, with 0.44% in the top ten. This clone has more than one count but fewer than ten. Antigen: not known. Overall study findings and caveats: The similarity of naive, central memory and Treg TCRB repertoires appeared greater among patients than among healthy donors. Unsettled here was the matter of whether HLA type influences TCRB rearrangement.

The length of the CDR3 is 15 residues. V lost 5 bases and J lost 5; bases outside the gene matches: 6. Germline assignment: CDR1 LNHDA and CDR2 SQIVND (reference sequence). Sequencing was carried out using central memory CD4+ T cells from blood. The rearrangement links TRBV19 to TRBJ2-5; 12 bases align to TRBD2. The source of this sequence is a woman in her late teens or twenties in good health. The CDR3 reads CASSSWTSGEETQYF. CDR3 nucleotides: TGTGCCAGTAGTTCTTGGACTAGCGGGGAGGAGACCCAGTACTTC.